A single TCR beta chain is shown here with its context. What it recognizes is unknown. This specimen belongs to a study of cytomegalovirus exposure and HLA in healthy donors. Study details: Earlier results showed roughly 120 million unique TCR beta sequences derived from some 180 million T cells. Caucasian-associated ancestry cluster membership applied to approximately 81% of several hundred genotyped donors.

With V trimmed by 5 bases and J by 8 bases, 6 bases remained unmatched. Germline-derived CDR1 and CDR2 are SQVTM and ANQGSEA. This CDR3 has 13 residues. Study conclusions and caveats: An apparent linkage of common viral pathogens to several of the most significant clusters emerged in a later analysis.

It was with 60 Vbeta and 13 Jbeta primers that the PCR ran. Generated by immunoSEQ multiplex PCR, the TCRdb table keeps only in-frame clones and is missing some. The data show a few hundred thousand clones, 80% to 90% seen once. This chain joins TRBV29-1 and TRBJ1-2; the match to TRBD1 covers 12 bases. The receptor's source is a man in his thirties or forties in good health and CMV-seronegative. Sequencing was done on a sample of PBMCs. The CDR3 sequence is CSVPGQGARGYTF. CDR3 nucleotide sequence: TGCAGCGTTCCGGGACAGGGGGCGCGGGGCTACACCTTC.